These 16 T cell receptor beta chains originate from one sample sequenced in a study of blood T cell repertoires in COVID-19. Measured with immunoSEQ multiplex PCR; TCRdb has only the in-frame clones, and not every one. This table has approximately 70,000 clones, 75% to 95% appearing once. Sample: peripheral blood. Source of these receptors: a man aged 35 to 55 with COVID-19, enrolled during active disease.

This clone was detected only once. V is TRBV27 and J is TRBJ1-6, with 7 nucleotides matching TRBD1. There are 16 residues in the CDR3. Germline CDR1 MNHEY, CDR2 SMNVEV (reference sequence). Losses at the gene ends were 2 bases for V and 7 bases for J; bases not matched to a gene: 8. The CDR3: CASSLERRGLNSPLHF. DNA of the CDR3: TGTGCCAGCAGTTTAGAACGCAGGGGGTTAAATTCACCCCTCCACTTT.

The chain links TRBV4-1 to TRBJ1-1; D gene unclear. The V gene lost 0 bases and the J gene lost 5 bases, with 10 bases spanning the gap. This CDR3 comprises 14 residues. In germline, CDR1 is MGHRA, CDR2 YSYEKL. CDR3 DNA sequence: TGCGCCAGCAGCCAAGATCTCCACCGGACTGAAGCTTTCTTT. This translates into CASSQDLHRTEAFF.

The V and J genes are TRBV7-9 and TRBJ1-2; D is possibly TRBD1 (6 bases). Trimming cost V 1 base and J 4 bases, with 10 bases left between them. The V gene's germline CDR1 is SEHNR and CDR2 FQNEAQ (reference sequence). CDR3 size: 14 residues. The CDR3 here is CASSLVDRSYGYTF. The CDR3 nucleotides read TGTGCCAGCAGCTTAGTCGACAGGAGCTATGGCTACACCTTC.

The chain uses TRBV7-2 and TRBJ1-4, with 8 bases lining up with TRBD1. V dropped 3 bases and J dropped 7; count of bases not matched to a gene: 1. Germline values: CDR1 SGHTA, CDR2 FQGNSA. The CDR3 has 13 amino acids. The CDR3 protein is CASSFDRGEKLFF. Written as DNA, the CDR3 is TGTGCCAGCAGCTTCGACAGGGGTGAAAAACTGTTTTTT.

The chain is built from TRBV5-1 and TRBJ1-2; the match to TRBD1 covers 10 bases. The CDR3 totals 15 residues. V gave up 4 bases and J gave up 7 bases; unmatched junction bases: 10. Looked up from germline, CDR1 is SGHRS and CDR2 is YFSETQ. The CDR3 spells CASSPRTGGEGGYTF. The CDR3 DNA sequence: TGCGCCAGCAGCCCGCGGACAGGGGGTGAGGGTGGCTACACCTTC.

The V and J genes are TRBV4-2 and TRBJ2-1; no definite D call. From germline, CDR1 is LGHNA and CDR2 YNFKEQ. Trimming took 0 bases from V and 3 from J, leaving 12 bases between them. The CDR3 extends over 16 amino acids. CDR3 residues: CASSQDRDNIYNEQFF. The CDR3 DNA reads as TGTGCCAGCAGCCAAGATAGAGATAATATCTACAATGAGCAGTTCTTC.

The CDR3 reads CASSQGRQAFYEQYF. The CDR3 DNA is TGTGCCAGCAGCCAAGGGAGACAGGCCTTCTACGAGCAGTACTTC. V usage is TRBV3-1 (or the pseudogene TRBV3-2) and J usage is TRBJ2-7; tentatively, D is TRBD1 (6 bases). Germline assignment: CDR1 LGHDT and CDR2 YNNKEL (reference sequence). The V gene lost 1 base and the J gene lost 3 bases, with 13 bases spanning the gap. CDR3 length: 15 amino acids.

The chain uses TRBV6-1 and TRBJ2-1; weak D call: TRBD1 (6 bases). Germline V gene data show CDR1 as MNHNS and CDR2 as SASEGT. V was cut by 1 base and J by 8 bases, with 12 bases left in between. This CDR3 comprises 14 residues. CDR3 DNA sequence: TGTGCCAGCAGTGAAGTCACAGGGCCAGATGAGCAGTTCTTC. Protein: CASSEVTGPDEQFF.

This clone was recorded only once. CDR3 region: CASSLGFEVNQPQHF. The CDR3, as DNA: TGTGCCAGCAGCTTAGGTTTCGAGGTTAATCAGCCCCAGCATTTT. The chain is built from TRBV7-2 and TRBJ1-5, with unresolved D. Per germline, CDR1 SGHTA and CDR2 FQGNSA. V shed 1 base and J shed 4 bases, with 11 bases lying between them. The CDR3 consists of 15 residues.

The J gene is TRBJ2-2, the V gene TRBV5-6; the match to TRBD1 covers 7 bases. CDR3 length equals 15 residues. With V trimmed by 2 bases and J by 5 bases, 6 bases remained unmatched. Per germline, CDR1 SGHDT and CDR2 YYEEEE. This CDR3 is CASSFRDRKTGELFF. The CDR3 DNA reads as TGTGCCAGCAGCTTCCGGGACAGAAAGACCGGGGAGCTGTTTTTT.

The chain carries TRBV3-1 (or the pseudogene TRBV3-2) and TRBJ2-1; TRBD2 matches 10 bases. After removal of 4 bases from V and 4 bases from J, the junction contained 7 bases not matched to a gene. This CDR3 spans 16 amino acids. CDR1 is LGHDT, CDR2 YNNKEL, per germline (reference sequence). The CDR3 loop reads CASSPRIAGGYNEQFF. The CDR3 coding sequence is TGTGCCAGCAGCCCGCGGATAGCGGGGGGATACAATGAGCAGTTCTTC.

V is TRBV25-1 and J is TRBJ1-4; TRBD1 matches at 7 bases. Germline values: CDR1 MGHDK, CDR2 SYGVNS. V shed 5 bases and J 1 base; nucleotides not matched to a gene: 4. This CDR3 has 15 amino acids. The DNA for the CDR3 is TGTGCCAGCAGTACACACAGGGGAACTAATGAAAAACTGTTTTTT. Amino acids: CASSTHRGTNEKLFF.

This rearrangement joins TRBV5-4 to TRBJ1-2; D not resolved. Germline values: CDR1 SGHNT, CDR2 YYREEE (reference sequence). V was shortened by 0 bases and J by 3 bases, with 12 bases between the two germline ends. This CDR3 is 15 amino acids long. The CDR3 here is CASSLARSPYYGYTF. The CDR3 nucleotides read TGTGCCAGCAGCTTGGCCAGGTCCCCCTACTATGGCTACACCTTC.

The chain has TRBV19 and TRBJ1-2, with a tentative D call TRBD1 (5 bases). Trimming stripped 7 bases from V and 4 bases from J, with 25 bases between. Germline V gene lookup returns CDR1 LNHDA and CDR2 SQIVND (reference sequence). The CDR3 contains 17 residues. CDR3 sequence reads: CASNQQPLGGIVYGYTF. CDR3 DNA: TGTGCCAGTAATCAACAGCCGTTGGGGGGGATCGTCTATGGCTACACCTTC.

CDR3 sequence reads: CASRVRVDTEAFF. The CDR3 region has the DNA TGTGCCAGCAGGGTTCGAGTTGACACTGAAGCTTTCTTT. V and J are TRBV3-1 (or the pseudogene TRBV3-2) and TRBJ1-1; D not certain. Germline CDR1 reads LGHDT; CDR2 reads YNNKEL (reference sequence). V shed 6 bases and J shed 3 bases, with 11 bases lying between them. This CDR3 spans 13 amino acids.

This chain uses TRBV12-5 with TRBJ2-5, with D perhaps TRBD2 (5 bases). The V end was cut by 6 bases, the J end by 3 bases, with 29 bases between. There are 19 residues in the CDR3. CDR1 LGHNT and CDR2 FRNRAP come from the germline V gene. DNA for the CDR3: TGTGCTAGTGGCAACGAGGGTATACGGCGGGCCAGCGAAGAAGAGACCCAGTACTTC. It is translated as CASGNEGIRRASEEETQYF.